This TCR beta chain came from a study of CD8 T cells in Susac syndrome. Random hexamers were used to reverse transcribe the RNA input (about 0.5 to 1 ug). One entry per CDR3 protein, called by TCRdb with MiXCR from the immunoSEQ multiplex PCR reads. This table has some 250,000 distinct CDR3 sequences, 90% to 96% appearing once. This clonotype was observed once. The J segment lost 2 bases and the V segment lost 5 bases, leaving 20 bases of the junction unmatched. This CDR3 spans 19 amino acids. The germline V gene has CDR1 DFQATT and CDR2 SNEGSKA (reference sequence). The J gene is TRBJ2-1, the V gene TRBV20-1, with TRBD2 matching over 8 bases. Specimen: CD4+ T cells from PBMCs. This sequence was found in a human donor with Susac syndrome. The CDR3 coding sequence is TGCAGTGCTCCCCTCCTCGGAACTAGCGGTCTGAGGACCTACAATGAGCAGTTCTTC. Its protein product is CSAPLLGTSGLRTYNEQFF.